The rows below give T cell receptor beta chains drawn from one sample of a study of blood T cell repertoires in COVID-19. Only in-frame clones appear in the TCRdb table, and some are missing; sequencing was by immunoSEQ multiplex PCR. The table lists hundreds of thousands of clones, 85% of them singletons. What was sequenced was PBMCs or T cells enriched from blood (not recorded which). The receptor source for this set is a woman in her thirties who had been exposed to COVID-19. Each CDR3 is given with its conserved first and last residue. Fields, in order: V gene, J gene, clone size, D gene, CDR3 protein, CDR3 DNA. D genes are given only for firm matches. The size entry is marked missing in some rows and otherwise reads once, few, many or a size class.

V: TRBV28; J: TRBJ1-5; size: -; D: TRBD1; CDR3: CASSPRDRSGYQPQHF; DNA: TGTGCCAGCAGCCCCAGGGACAGGTCGGGTTATCAGCCCCAGCATTTT
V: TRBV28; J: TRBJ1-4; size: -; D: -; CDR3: CASSLSGATNEKLFF; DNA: TGTGCCAGCAGTTTATCAGGGGCGACTAATGAAAAACTGTTTTTT
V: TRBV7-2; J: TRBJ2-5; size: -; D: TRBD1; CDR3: CASSRAGQGQETQYF; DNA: TGTGCCAGCAGCCGCGCGGGACAGGGCCAAGAGACCCAGTACTTC
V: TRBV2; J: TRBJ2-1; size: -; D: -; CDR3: CASSGGRVNEQFF; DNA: TGTGCCAGCAGTGGGGGCAGGGTGAATGAGCAGTTCTTC
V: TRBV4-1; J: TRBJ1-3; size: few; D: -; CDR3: CASSQDRRIVSSGNTIYF; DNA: TGCGCCAGCAGCCAAGATCGGCGGATAGTGAGCTCTGGAAACACCATATATTTT
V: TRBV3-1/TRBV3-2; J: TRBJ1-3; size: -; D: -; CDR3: CASSPDISGNTIYF; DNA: TGTGCCAGCAGCCCAGACATCTCTGGAAACACCATATATTTT
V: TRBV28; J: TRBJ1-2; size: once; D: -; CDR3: CASGQGPYGYTF; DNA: TGTGCCAGCGGGCAGGGGCCCTATGGCTACACCTTC
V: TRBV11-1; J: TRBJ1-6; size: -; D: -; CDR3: CASSFMDRNNSPLHF; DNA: TGTGCCAGCAGCTTCATGGACAGAAATAATTCACCCCTCCACTTT
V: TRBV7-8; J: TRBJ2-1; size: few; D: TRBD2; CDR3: CASSLGLAGVSAYNEQFF; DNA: TGTGCCAGCAGCCTTGGACTAGCGGGGGTTTCGGCCTACAATGAGCAGTTCTTC
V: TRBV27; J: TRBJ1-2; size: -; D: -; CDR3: CASGFAGSRGYTF; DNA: TGTGCCAGCGGATTCGCCGGGAGTCGGGGCTACACCTTC
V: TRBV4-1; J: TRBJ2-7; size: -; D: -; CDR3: CASSQDKQTPYEQYF; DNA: TGCGCCAGCAGCCAAGATAAACAGACCCCCTACGAGCAGTACTTC
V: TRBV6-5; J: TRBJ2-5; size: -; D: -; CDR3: CASQQTARETQYF; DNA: TGTGCCAGCCAGCAGACAGCCCGGGAGACCCAGTACTTC
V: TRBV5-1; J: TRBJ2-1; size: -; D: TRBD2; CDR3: CASSSSGLSYNEQFF; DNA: TGCGCCAGCAGCTCTAGCGGGCTCTCCTACAATGAGCAGTTCTTC
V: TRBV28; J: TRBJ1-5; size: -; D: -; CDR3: CASSLESPGRQGRQPQHF; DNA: TGTGCCAGCAGTTTAGAATCCCCCGGGAGGCAGGGAAGGCAGCCCCAGCATTTT
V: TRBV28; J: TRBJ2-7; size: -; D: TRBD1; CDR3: CASRQKTGGTYEQYF; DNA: TGTGCCAGCAGACAGAAAACAGGGGGGACCTACGAGCAGTACTTC
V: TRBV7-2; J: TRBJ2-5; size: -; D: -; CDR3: CASSLGTGLDQETQYF; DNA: TGTGCCAGCAGCTTAGGAACAGGGCTAGACCAAGAGACCCAGTACTTC
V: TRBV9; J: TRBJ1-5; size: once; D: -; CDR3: CASSVAGDSNQPQHF; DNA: TGTGCCAGCAGCGTAGCAGGGGATAGCAATCAGCCCCAGCATTTT
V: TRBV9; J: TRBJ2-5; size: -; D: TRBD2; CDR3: CASSVADSGGAGTQYF; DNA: TGTGCCAGCAGCGTAGCGGATAGCGGGGGGGCCGGGACCCAGTACTTC
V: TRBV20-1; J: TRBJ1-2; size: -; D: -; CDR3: CSERNYGYTF; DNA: TGCAGTGAGCGAAACTATGGCTACACCTTC
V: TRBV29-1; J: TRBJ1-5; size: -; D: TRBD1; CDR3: CSVKTGGQDQPQHF; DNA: TGCAGCGTTAAGACAGGGGGGCAAGATCAGCCCCAGCATTTT
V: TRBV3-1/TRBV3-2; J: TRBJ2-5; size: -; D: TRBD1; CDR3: CASSRGQGGETQYF; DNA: TGTGCCAGCAGCCGAGGACAGGGGGGAGAGACCCAGTACTTC
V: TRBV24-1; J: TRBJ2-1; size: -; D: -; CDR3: CATSDRRAGEQFF; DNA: TGTGCCACCAGTGATCGGAGGGCGGGTGAGCAGTTCTTC
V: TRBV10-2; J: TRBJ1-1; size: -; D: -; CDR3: CASSESAWQGDTEAFF; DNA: TGCGCCAGCAGTGAGTCGGCTTGGCAGGGTGACACTGAAGCTTTCTTT
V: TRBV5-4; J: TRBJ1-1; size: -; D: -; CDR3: CAAGRMNTEAFF; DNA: TGTGCTGCAGGTCGGATGAACACTGAAGCTTTCTTT
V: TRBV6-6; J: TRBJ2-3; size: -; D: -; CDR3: CASSPVEGGARDTQYF; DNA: TGTGCCAGCAGTCCAGTGGAGGGGGGGGCCAGAGATACGCAGTATTTT
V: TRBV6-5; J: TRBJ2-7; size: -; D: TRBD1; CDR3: CASRPGQGAYHEQYF; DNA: TGTGCCAGCAGACCAGGACAGGGGGCTTACCACGAGCAGTACTTC
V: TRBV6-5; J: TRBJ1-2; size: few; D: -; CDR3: CASSYSITPGGYTF; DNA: TGTGCCAGCAGTTACTCGATAACGCCCGGGGGCTACACCTTC
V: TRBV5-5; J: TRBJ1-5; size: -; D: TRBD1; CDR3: CASSLMTGLNQPQHF; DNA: TGTGCCAGCAGTCTCATGACAGGGTTGAATCAGCCCCAGCATTTT
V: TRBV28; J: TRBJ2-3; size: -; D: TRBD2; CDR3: CASSSFPYLSGGTDTQYF; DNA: TGTGCCAGCAGTTCCTTCCCCTATCTTAGCGGGGGGACAGATACGCAGTATTTT
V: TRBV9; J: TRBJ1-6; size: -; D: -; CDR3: CASSAPNRIRGDSPLHF; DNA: TGTGCCAGCAGCGCTCCAAATAGAATAAGAGGAGATTCACCCCTCCACTTT
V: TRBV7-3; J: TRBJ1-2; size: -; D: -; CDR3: CASSQAGRRYTF; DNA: TGTGCCAGCAGCCAGGCAGGGCGACGCTACACCTTC
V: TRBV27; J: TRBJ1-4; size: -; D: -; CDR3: CASSRDLATNEKLFF; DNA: TGTGCCAGCAGTCGAGATCTTGCAACTAATGAAAAACTGTTTTTT
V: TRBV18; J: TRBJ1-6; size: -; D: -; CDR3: CASSPPEGPEKTPLHF; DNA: TGTGCCAGCTCACCACCGGAGGGTCCGGAGAAGACACCCCTCCACTTT
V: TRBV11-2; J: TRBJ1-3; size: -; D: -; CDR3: CASSLEFMGNTIYF; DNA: TGTGCCAGCAGCTTAGAATTTATGGGAAACACCATATATTTT
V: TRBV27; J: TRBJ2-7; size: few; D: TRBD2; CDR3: CASSSAGRPPYEQYF; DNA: TGTGCCAGCAGTTCGGCCGGGAGGCCCCCCTACGAGCAGTACTTC
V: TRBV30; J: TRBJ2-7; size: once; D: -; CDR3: CAWSVQSYEQYF; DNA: TGTGCCTGGAGTGTACAGTCCTACGAGCAGTACTTC
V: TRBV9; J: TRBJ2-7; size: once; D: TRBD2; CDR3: CASSVLSGSEYEQYF; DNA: TGTGCCAGCAGCGTTCTTAGCGGGAGTGAGTACGAGCAGTACTTC
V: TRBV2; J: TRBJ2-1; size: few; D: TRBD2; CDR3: CASSAGRLAGGDNEQFF; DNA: TGTGCCAGCAGTGCGGGGAGACTAGCGGGGGGTGACAATGAGCAGTTCTTC
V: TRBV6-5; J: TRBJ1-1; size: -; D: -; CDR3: CASSYSSVVAEAFF; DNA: TGTGCCAGCAGTTACTCATCAGTGGTCGCTGAAGCTTTCTTT
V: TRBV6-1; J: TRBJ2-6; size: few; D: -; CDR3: CASSALRVSGANVLTF; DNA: TGTGCCAGCAGTGCCTTGAGGGTCTCTGGGGCCAACGTCCTGACTTTC
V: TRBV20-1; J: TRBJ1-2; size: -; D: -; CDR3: CSASGDYGYTF; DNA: TGCAGTGCTTCGGGGGACTATGGCTACACCTTC
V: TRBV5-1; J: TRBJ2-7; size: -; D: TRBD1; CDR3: CASSLRQGSYEQYF; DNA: TGCGCCAGCAGCTTAAGACAGGGGTCCTACGAGCAGTACTTC
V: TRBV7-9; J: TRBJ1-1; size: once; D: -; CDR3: CASSLVLWNTEAFF; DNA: TGTGCCAGCAGCTTAGTACTTTGGAACACTGAAGCTTTCTTT
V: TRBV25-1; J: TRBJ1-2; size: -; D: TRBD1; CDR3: CASSDDTGGLNYGYTF; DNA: TGTGCCAGCAGTGACGATACAGGGGGCCTTAACTATGGCTACACCTTC
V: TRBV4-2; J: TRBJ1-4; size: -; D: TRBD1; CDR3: CASSQSQAGGNEKLFF; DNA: TGTGCCAGCAGCCAAAGCCAGGCAGGGGGGAATGAAAAACTGTTTTTT
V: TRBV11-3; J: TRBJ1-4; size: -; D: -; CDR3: CASSLTVNEKLFF; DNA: TGTGCCAGCAGCTTGACAGTTAATGAAAAACTGTTTTTT
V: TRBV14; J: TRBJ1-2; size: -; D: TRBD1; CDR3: CASSQAGRGSYGYGYTF; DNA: TGTGCCAGCAGCCAAGCCGGCAGGGGGTCCTACGGCTATGGCTACACCTTC
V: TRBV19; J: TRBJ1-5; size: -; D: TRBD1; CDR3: CASSTTGVQPQHF; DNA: TGTGCCAGTAGTACGACAGGGGTGCAGCCCCAGCATTTT
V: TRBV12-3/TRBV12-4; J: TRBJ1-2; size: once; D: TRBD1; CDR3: CASSFLTGHGYTF; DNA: TGTGCCAGCAGTTTTCTGACAGGGCATGGCTACACCTTC
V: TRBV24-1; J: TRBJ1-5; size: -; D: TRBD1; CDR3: CATSDNGQVNQPQHF; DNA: TGTGCCACCAGTGATAACGGACAGGTTAATCAGCCCCAGCATTTT
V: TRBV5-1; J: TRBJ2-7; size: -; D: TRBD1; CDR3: CAGSPTGGGYEQYF; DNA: TGCGCCGGAAGCCCAACAGGGGGCGGCTACGAGCAGTACTTC
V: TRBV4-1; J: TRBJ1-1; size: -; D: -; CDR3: CASSQRPGLLNTEAFF; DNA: TGCGCCAGCAGCCAACGCCCGGGACTCTTGAACACTGAAGCTTTCTTT
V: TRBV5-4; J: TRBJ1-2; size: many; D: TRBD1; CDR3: CASSLGGQGFGYTF; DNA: TGTGCCAGCAGCTTGGGGGGACAGGGATTTGGCTACACCTTC
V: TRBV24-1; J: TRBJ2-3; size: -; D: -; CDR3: CATGDGSYTDTQYF; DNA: TGTGCCACCGGAGACGGAAGCTACACAGATACGCAGTATTTT
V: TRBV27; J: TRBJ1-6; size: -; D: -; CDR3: CASSLKGVNSPLHF; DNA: TGTGCCAGCAGTTTGAAAGGGGTTAATTCACCCCTCCACTTT
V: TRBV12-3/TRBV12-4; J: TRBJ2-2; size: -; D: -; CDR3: CASSYRVTGELFF; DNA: TGTGCCAGCAGTTATCGCGTCACCGGGGAGCTGTTTTTT
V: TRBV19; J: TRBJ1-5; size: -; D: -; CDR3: CASSYQGSNQPQHF; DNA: TGTGCCAGTAGTTATCAGGGATCGAATCAGCCCCAGCATTTT
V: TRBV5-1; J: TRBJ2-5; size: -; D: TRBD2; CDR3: CASSLSTSGIETQYF; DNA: TGCGCCAGCAGCCTGTCGACTAGCGGAATTGAGACCCAGTACTTC
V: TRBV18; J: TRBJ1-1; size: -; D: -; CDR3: CASSPAGMNTEAFF; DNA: TGTGCCAGCTCACCAGCAGGGATGAACACTGAAGCTTTCTTT
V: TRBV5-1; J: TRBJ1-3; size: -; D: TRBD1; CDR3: CASKGQGTGNTIYF; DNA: TGCGCCAGCAAGGGACAGGGAACTGGAAACACCATATATTTT